The 15 T cell receptor beta chains listed next were all sequenced from one sample in a study of shared T cell receptors in the human thymus. The assay was immunoSEQ multiplex PCR, and TCRdb's table has in-frame clones only and misses some. The sample records hundreds of thousands of clones, approximately 88% being singletons. The same sample was also used in a study of human thymus T cells.

Specimen: thymocytes. These receptors were taken from a boy less than two years old with a congenital heart defect.

CDR3 sequence: CATPLAGGPIRDEQFF. CDR3 in DNA: TGTGCCACCCCACTAGCGGGAGGGCCAATAAGAGATGAGCAGTTCTTC. J is TRBJ2-1 and V is TRBV5-6; 13 bases map to TRBD2. CDR3 length equals 16 residues. Trimming at V came to 9 bases and at J to 8 bases, leaving 14 bases not matched to a gene. The germline V gene encodes CDR1 SGHDT and CDR2 YYEEEE.

The DNA for the CDR3 is TGTGCCAGCTCAATGAGAGGGGGCCCCTACGAGCAGTACTTC. This sequence encodes CASSMRGGPYEQYF. This chain links TRBV27 with TRBJ2-7, with 7 positions matching TRBD1. Trimming removed 8 bases from V and 2 bases from J; junction bases left unmatched: 9. Germline V CDR1 and CDR2: MNHEY, SMNVEV (reference sequence). This CDR3 spans 14 amino acids.

CDR3 loop: CASSSRGTAEHF. The CDR3 coding sequence is TGTGCCAGCAGTTCACGGGGGACGGCCGAGCATTTT. This chain links TRBV6-5 with TRBJ1-5; D possibly corresponds to TRBD1 (5 bases). CDR1 MNHEY and CDR2 SVGAGI come from the germline V gene. V lost 4 bases to trimming and J lost 14 bases, with 15 bases between them. This CDR3 has 12 amino acids.

The V call is TRBV15, the J call TRBJ2-7, with D perhaps TRBD2 (5 bases). This CDR3 spans 14 amino acids. Germline V lookup: CDR1 LNHNV, CDR2 YYDKDF (reference sequence). V gave up 3 bases and J gave up 2 bases, with 11 bases separating them. CDR3 in amino acids: CATSRAADPYEQYF. The CDR3 nucleotides read TGTGCCACCAGCAGGGCAGCGGACCCCTACGAGCAGTACTTC.

This chain connects TRBV15 to TRBJ2-3; 10 bases match TRBD2. V dropped 3 bases and J dropped 5; count of bases not matched to a gene: 23. Germline V gene lookup returns CDR1 LNHNV and CDR2 YYDKDF (reference sequence). This CDR3 has 21 residues. Here the CDR3 reads CATSSPPWGTSAGASIDTQYF. In nucleotides, the CDR3 is TGTGCCACCAGCAGTCCACCCTGGGGGACTAGCGCGGGAGCGTCCATAGATACGCAGTATTTT.

This clone was seen once. The chain uses TRBV7-9 and TRBJ1-2; D gene ambiguous. The CDR3 length is 16 residues. Germline V CDR1 and CDR2: SEHNR, FQNEAQ (reference sequence). V gave up 3 bases and J gave up 2 bases, with 16 bases separating them. This CDR3 reads CASSFGTVRGNYGYTF. In DNA, the CDR3 is TGTGCCAGCAGCTTTGGCACAGTTCGGGGAAACTATGGCTACACCTTC.

The chain recombines TRBV14 with TRBJ2-7, with 7 bases lining up with TRBD2. Losses at the gene ends were 1 base for V and 3 bases for J; bases not matched to a gene: 3. There are 14 residues in the CDR3. Germline V gene lookup returns CDR1 SGHDN and CDR2 FVKESK. The CDR3 region has the DNA TGTGCCAGCAGCCAAGGGGAGGGATTCTACGAGCAGTACTTC. Protein: CASSQGEGFYEQYF.

This clone was picked up a small number of times. The J gene is TRBJ1-2, the V gene TRBV29-1; TRBD1 matches 12 bases. The CDR3 covers 12 residues. The junction had 4 bases not matched to a gene; V was cut back by 6 bases and J by 8 bases. The V gene's germline CDR1 is SQVTM and CDR2 ANQGSEA. The CDR3: CSVGQGAKGYTF. DNA for the CDR3: TGCAGCGTGGGACAGGGGGCTAAGGGCTACACCTTC.

Worth noting for this clone: Other DNA sequences in this specimen translate into the identical CDR3. The chain recombines TRBV18 with TRBJ1-5; D is possibly TRBD1 (5 bases). The CDR3 runs to 14 residues. V lost 0 bases and J lost 4, with 7 bases in between. Per the germline V gene, CDR1 is KGHSH and CDR2 is LQKENI. CDR3 sequence (DNA): TGTGCCAGCTCACCACCGGGGGGAAATCAGCCCCAGCATTTT. Its translation is CASSPPGGNQPQHF.

This chain links TRBV13 with TRBJ2-2, with D possibly being TRBD2 (6 bases). Germline CDR1 reads PRHDT; CDR2 reads FYEKMQ (reference sequence). CDR3 length: 16 amino acids. V gave up 5 bases and J gave up 3 bases, with 16 bases separating them. CDR3 protein: CASSLWAGSDTGELFF. In nucleotides, the CDR3 is TGTGCCAGCAGCCTTTGGGCGGGAAGCGACACCGGGGAGCTGTTTTTT.

This clone occurred a few times. The chain combines TRBV5-1 with TRBJ2-7, with D possibly being TRBD2 (6 bases). CDR3 length: 14 residues. V was trimmed by 0 bases and J by 5 bases, leaving 12 bases between them. Germline V lookup: CDR1 SGHRS, CDR2 YFSETQ. This chain's CDR3 is CASSLEAGWDEQYF. The CDR3 coding sequence is TGCGCCAGCAGCTTGGAGGCGGGATGGGACGAGCAGTACTTC.

V gene TRBV6-1 combines with J gene TRBJ1-1, with D tentatively TRBD1 (6 bases). CDR1 and CDR2 (germline): MNHNS, SASEGT. This CDR3 region has 15 residues. The V gene lost 6 bases and the J gene lost 6 bases, with 20 bases spanning the gap. As DNA, the CDR3 is TGTGCCAGCAGCGCCCATTTCCGGGACAAGTCTGAAGCTTTCTTT. This gives the protein CASSAHFRDKSEAFF.

The chain uses TRBV18 and TRBJ1-1; no reliable D call. From germline, CDR1 is KGHSH and CDR2 LQKENI. V lost 3 bases and J 1 base, leaving 15 bases between the germline ends. This CDR3 has 16 amino acids. CDR3 protein: CASSPRAEKANTEAFF. DNA for the CDR3: TGTGCCAGCTCACCCAGAGCGGAAAAGGCGAACACTGAAGCTTTCTTT.

The rearrangement uses TRBV18 and TRBJ1-1; 7 bases map to TRBD1. Germline V gene sequence: CDR1 KGHSH, CDR2 LQKENI. V lost 3 bases to trimming and J lost 5 bases; unmatched junction nucleotides: 9. The CDR3 spans 15 residues. CDR3 nucleotides: TGTGCCAGCTCACCGCTAGCAGGGGGGAGGACTGAAGCTTTCTTT. This translates into CASSPLAGGRTEAFF.

The CDR3: CATSSFTGDSYNEQFF. CDR3 in DNA: TGTGCCACCAGCAGTTTTACGGGAGACTCCTACAATGAGCAGTTCTTC. This chain links TRBV15 with TRBJ2-1, with D perhaps TRBD2 (6 bases). The CDR3 is 16 residues long. Trimming pared 3 bases from V and 0 bases from J, leaving 12 bases between. CDR1 and CDR2 (germline): LNHNV, YYDKDF (reference sequence).